This paragraph covers one T cell receptor (beta chain) sequence. This CDR3 has 13 amino acids. V lost 5 bases and J lost 5, with 12 bases in between. From germline, CDR1 is SNHLY and CDR2 FYNNEI. As processed by the authors: By means of reference gene primer amplification, nucleated cell counts were estimated. The method was immunoSEQ multiplex PCR; TCRdb's version includes in-frame clones alone and lacks a portion of them. V, J and clone size were drawn from that table, and D and trimming were deduced from the DNA. The sample lists approximately 75,000 clones, approximately 82% occurring once. This sample stems from a study of blood T cell repertoires in COVID-19. Looking at the study overall: Sample material is recorded as cDNA or gDNA derived from T cells, B-cell-depleted T cells, or PBMCs.

The source of this sequence is a human donor in a cohort sampled during active COVID-19. This chain links TRBV2 with TRBJ1-2; the D gene is possibly TRBD1 (6 bases). Sequencing used peripheral blood. The CDR3 here is CASSSGQTYGYTF. As DNA, the CDR3 is TGTGCCAGCAGTTCCGGACAGACTTATGGCTACACCTTC.